This T cell receptor beta chain stems from a study of cytotoxic CD8 clonotypes in ibrutinib-treated CLL. Across the whole study: Complete response was seen in 2 patients and partial in about 24; roughly twelve progressed and roughly 15 stayed remitted after a median around 6 years. Study-wide findings and caveats: The study found clonality rose at ibrutinib response, then fell toward baseline at progression.

A remark on this clone: Its cognate antigen is unknown.

Assay used: immunoSEQ multiplex PCR; TCRdb lists only in-frame clones, some missing. Seen here are 65,000 to 85,000 clones, 90% observed once, and the top ten hold approximately 3.1%. The sequenced sample was PBMCs, obtained after 12 months of ibrutinib treatment. This TCR derives from a human donor with chronic lymphocytic leukemia.

The CDR3 sequence: CASSDRRGSETQYF. Here the CDR3 DNA reads TGTGCCAGTAGCGACCGCAGGGGGTCTGAGACCCAGTACTTC. The chain employs TRBV19 and TRBJ2-5, with 7 bases identical to TRBD1. The germline gives CDR1 LNHDA, CDR2 SQIVND (reference sequence). Trimming at V came to 6 bases and at J to 5 bases, leaving 9 bases not matched to a gene. CDR3 length: 14 amino acids. Full variable domain (rest looked up from reference TRBV19 and TRBJ2-5): DGGITQSPKYLFRKEGQNVTLSCEQNLNHDAMYWYRQDPGQGLRLIYYSQIVNDFQKGDIAEGYSVSREKKESFPLTVTSAQKNPTAFYLCASSDRRGSETQYFGPGTRLLVL.